The 17 T cell receptor beta chains in this list originate from one sample, sequenced in a study of response to subunit inactivated influenza vaccine. One entry per CDR3 protein, called by TCRdb with MiXCR from the RT-PCR reads. The table lists 550,000 to 800,000 distinct CDR3 sequences, about 14% of them singletons. Sequenced material: PBMCs from blood, taken 14 days before vaccination. Receptor source: a man aged 50-60 years who received an inactivated influenza vaccine.

J is TRBJ2-5 and V is TRBV28; D possibly corresponds to TRBD2 (6 bases). V lost 4 bases, J lost 7 bases, and 16 bases lay in between. The V gene's germline CDR1 is MDHEN and CDR2 SYDVKM. The CDR3 covers 14 residues. In DNA, the CDR3 is TGTGCCAGCAGTTGGACGGGAGTTGGGGGGACCCAGTACTTC. Protein product: CASSWTGVGGTQYF.

Ten or more counts support this clonotype. The J gene is TRBJ2-3, the V gene TRBV29-1, with D unresolved. Germline-derived CDR1 and CDR2 are SQVTM and ANQGSEA. The ends were cut back, 6 bases at V and 2 bases at J, with 18 bases in the middle. The CDR3 covers 15 residues. The CDR3: CSVIWRRRSTDTQYF. DNA for the CDR3: TGCAGCGTGATCTGGAGACGACGTTCCACAGATACGCAGTATTTT.

Only a few counts were recorded for this clonotype. The genes are TRBV28 and TRBJ1-5, with a possible D match to TRBD1 (5 bases). The V gene's germline CDR1 is MDHEN and CDR2 SYDVKM. The length of the CDR3 is 15 residues. Between the trimmed V and J ends, which lost 3 bases and 0 bases, there was a span of 9 bases. CDR3 coding DNA: TGTGCCAGCAGTTTCTGGGGGAGTAGCAATCAGCCCCAGCATTTT. Protein: CASSFWGSSNQPQHF. The full variable domain, in which reference TRBV28 and TRBJ1-5 provide the parts outside the CDR3, is DVKVTQSSRYLVKRTGEKVFLECVQDMDHENMFWYRQDPGLGLRLIYFSYDVKMKEKGDIPEGYSVSREKKERFSLILESASTNQTSMYLCASSFWGSSNQPQHFGDGTRLSIL.

CDR3 sequence (DNA): TGTGCCAGCAGCTTAGAGACCAAAAACATTCAGTACTTC. Translated: CASSLETKNIQYF. This chain joins TRBV11-2 and TRBJ2-4; D is unclear. The CDR3 extends over 13 amino acids. Germline V CDR1 and CDR2: SGHAT, FQNNGV. V shed 0 bases and J shed 2 bases, with 2 bases lying between them.

The chain joins TRBV20-1 to TRBJ2-7; 9 positions match TRBD1. The germline V gene has CDR1 DFQATT and CDR2 SNEGSKA (reference sequence). CDR3 length: 13 residues. Trimming at V came to 6 bases and at J to 4 bases, leaving 7 bases not matched to a gene. The CDR3 loop is CSATTGTGYEQYF. DNA for the CDR3: TGCAGTGCCACTACCGGGACAGGGTACGAGCAGTACTTC.

The genes are TRBV20-1 and TRBJ2-1, with 8 bases fitting TRBD2. The V and J ends lost 5 bases and 4 bases, in that order; junction bases with no gene match: 7. Per germline, CDR1 DFQATT and CDR2 SNEGSKA (reference sequence). The CDR3 is 14 amino acids. The CDR3 loop is CSAPPGLGYNEQFF. CDR3 coding DNA: TGCAGTGCTCCCCCGGGACTAGGTTACAATGAGCAGTTCTTC.

This clonotype showed up just a few times. The rearrangement joins TRBV4-1 to TRBJ1-3; D not resolved. Germline V gene sequence: CDR1 MGHRA, CDR2 YSYEKL. The CDR3 loop spans 15 amino acids. Trimming took off 0 bases at V and 4 bases at J, with 10 bases between the two ends. DNA for the CDR3: TGCGCCAGCAGCCAAGATCTTATGCGAGGAAACACCATATATTTT. It is translated as CASSQDLMRGNTIYF.

This clonotype was counted a few times. CDR3 in amino acids: CSARVGGAISEAFF. The DNA for the CDR3 is TGCAGTGCTAGAGTCGGAGGGGCGATCTCTGAAGCTTTCTTT. This chain joins TRBV20-1 and TRBJ1-1, with D possibly being TRBD1 (5 bases). V lost 1 base and J lost 6, with 15 bases in between. Germline V gene sequence: CDR1 DFQATT, CDR2 SNEGSKA (reference sequence). This CDR3 comprises 14 residues.

This clonotype has at least ten counts. The rearrangement uses TRBV29-1 and TRBJ2-1, with 12 positions matching TRBD2. Germline CDR1 reads SQVTM; CDR2 reads ANQGSEA. Losses at the gene ends were 0 bases for V and 2 bases for J; bases not matched to a gene: 5. The CDR3 loop spans 17 amino acids. The CDR3 sequence: CSVEDPRLAGAYNEQFF. CDR3 nucleotide sequence: TGCAGCGTTGAAGACCCCCGACTAGCGGGAGCCTACAATGAGCAGTTCTTC.

This clonotype was observed a few times. This chain joins TRBV2 and TRBJ2-1, with 10 bases matching TRBD2. The germline V gene has CDR1 SNHLY and CDR2 FYNNEI. V was clipped by 7 bases and J by 7 bases; unmatched bases: 4. There are 13 residues in the CDR3. The CDR3 nucleotides read TGTGCCAGCACCGGGACTAGCGCTAATGAGCAGTTCTTC. It encodes CASTGTSANEQFF.

The table lists this clonotype with many counts. Here the CDR3 DNA reads TGTGCCAGCAGTTTGCTCGGACTAGCGGGAGGCGGTGAGACCCAGTACTTC. Protein sequence: CASSLLGLAGGGETQYF. The chain links TRBV12-3 or TRBV12-4 to TRBJ2-5, with 14 bases matching TRBD2. This CDR3 comprises 17 residues. Trimming removed 3 bases from V and 5 bases from J; junction bases left unmatched: 8.

V gene TRBV11-2 combines with J gene TRBJ2-7; no definite D call. The germline CDR1 and CDR2 sequences are SGHAT and FQNNGV. The CDR3 is made up of 14 amino acids. Trimming pared 1 base from V and 3 bases from J, leaving 10 bases between. The CDR3 is CASSLGPRYYEQYF. The CDR3 coding sequence is TGTGCCAGCAGCTTAGGGCCCAGGTACTACGAGCAGTACTTC.

This clonotype occurred a few times. The chain links TRBV18 to TRBJ1-2, with D possibly TRBD1 on 5 matching bases. The ends were cut back, 3 bases at V and 8 bases at J, with 13 bases in the middle. This CDR3 is 13 amino acids long. CDR1 and CDR2 from the germline V gene are KGHSH and LQKENI. The CDR3 coding sequence is TGTGCCAGCTCACCGGTCAGGGAAGGAGGCTACACCTTC. As protein: CASSPVREGGYTF.

The chain carries TRBV24-1 and TRBJ2-5; TRBD1 is a possible D gene (6 bases). The germline V gene has CDR1 KGHDR and CDR2 SFDVKD. CDR3 size: 16 residues. V dropped 2 bases and J dropped 5 bases, with 17 bases sitting between them. CDR3 region: CATSDSGTSNRETQYF. The CDR3 nucleotides read TGTGCCACCAGTGATTCCGGGACAAGCAACCGGGAGACCCAGTACTTC.

This clonotype was seen at least ten times. V gene TRBV6-2 or TRBV6-3 combines with J gene TRBJ2-7; 8 positions agree with TRBD1. The V and J ends lost 5 bases and 3 bases, in that order; junction bases with no gene match: 3. Germline V lookup: CDR1 MNHEY, CDR2 SVGEGT. The CDR3 is 13 amino acids. CDR3 DNA: TGTGCCAGCAGTCGGACAGGGCTCTACGAGCAGTACTTC. Translation: CASSRTGLYEQYF.

V and J are TRBV3-1 and TRBJ1-1; D remains unclear. Trimming took 1 base from V and 6 from J, leaving 6 bases between them. Germline V gene sequence: CDR1 LGHDT, CDR2 YNNKEL (reference sequence). The CDR3 is made up of 12 amino acids. CDR3 sequence reads: CASSQGVSEAFF. DNA of the CDR3: TGTGCCAGCAGCCAAGGTGTCTCTGAAGCTTTCTTT.

This clonotype was detected only a few times. The chain recombines TRBV20-1 with TRBJ2-5; a possible D gene is TRBD2 (6 bases). CDR3 size: 15 residues. V was pared by 0 bases and J by 0 bases, with 11 bases between. From germline, CDR1 is DFQATT and CDR2 SNEGSKA (reference sequence). The CDR3 protein is CSAREGGSYQETQYF. For the CDR3, the DNA is TGCAGTGCTAGAGAGGGGGGTTCGTACCAAGAGACCCAGTACTTC.